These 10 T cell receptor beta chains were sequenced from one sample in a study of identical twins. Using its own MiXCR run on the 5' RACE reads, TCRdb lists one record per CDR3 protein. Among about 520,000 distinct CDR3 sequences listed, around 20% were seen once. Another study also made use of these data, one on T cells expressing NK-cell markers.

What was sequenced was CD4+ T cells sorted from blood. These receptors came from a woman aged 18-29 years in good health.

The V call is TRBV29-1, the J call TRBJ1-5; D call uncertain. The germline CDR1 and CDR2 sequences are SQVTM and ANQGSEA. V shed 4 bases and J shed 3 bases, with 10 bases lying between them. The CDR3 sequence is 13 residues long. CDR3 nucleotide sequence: TGCAGCGTTGTCACCGGACTCAATCAGCCCCAGCATTTT. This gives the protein CSVVTGLNQPQHF.

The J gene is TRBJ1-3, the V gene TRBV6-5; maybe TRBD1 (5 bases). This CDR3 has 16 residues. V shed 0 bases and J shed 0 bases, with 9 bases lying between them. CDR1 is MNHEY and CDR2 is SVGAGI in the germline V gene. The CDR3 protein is CASSYSSRASGNTIYF. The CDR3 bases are TGTGCCAGCAGTTACTCATCCAGGGCCTCTGGAAACACCATATATTTT.

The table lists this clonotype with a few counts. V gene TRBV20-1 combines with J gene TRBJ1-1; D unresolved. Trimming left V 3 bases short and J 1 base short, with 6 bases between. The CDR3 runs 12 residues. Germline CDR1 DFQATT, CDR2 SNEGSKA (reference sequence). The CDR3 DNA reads TGCAGTGCTAGTAGCCGGAACACTGAAGCTTTCTTT. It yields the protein CSASSRNTEAFF.

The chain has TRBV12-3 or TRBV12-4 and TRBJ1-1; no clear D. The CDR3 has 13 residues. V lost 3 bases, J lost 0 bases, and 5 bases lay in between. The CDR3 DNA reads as TGTGCCAGCAGTTTTTCTATGAACACTGAAGCTTTCTTT. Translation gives CASSFSMNTEAFF.

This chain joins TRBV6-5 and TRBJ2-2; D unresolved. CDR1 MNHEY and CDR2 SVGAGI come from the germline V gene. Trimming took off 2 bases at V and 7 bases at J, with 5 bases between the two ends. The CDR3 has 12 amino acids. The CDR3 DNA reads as TGTGCCAGCAGTTACGTCCGCGGGGAGCTGTTTTTT. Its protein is CASSYVRGELFF.

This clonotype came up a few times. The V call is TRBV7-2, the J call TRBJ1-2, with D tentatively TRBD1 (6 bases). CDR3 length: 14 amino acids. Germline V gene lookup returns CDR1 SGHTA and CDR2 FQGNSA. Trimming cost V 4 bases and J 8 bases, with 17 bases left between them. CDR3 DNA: TGTGCCAGCAGCTCTGTCGGGGGGCTGAGGGGCTACACCTTC. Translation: CASSSVGGLRGYTF.

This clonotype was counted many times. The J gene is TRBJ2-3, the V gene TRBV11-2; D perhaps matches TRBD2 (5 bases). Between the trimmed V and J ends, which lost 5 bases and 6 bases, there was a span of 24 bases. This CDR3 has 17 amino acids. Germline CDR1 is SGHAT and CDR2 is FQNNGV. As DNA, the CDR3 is TGTGCCAGCAGCCGTGAGTCCGCAGGCGGGCCAGCGGATACGCAGTATTTT. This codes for CASSRESAGGPADTQYF.

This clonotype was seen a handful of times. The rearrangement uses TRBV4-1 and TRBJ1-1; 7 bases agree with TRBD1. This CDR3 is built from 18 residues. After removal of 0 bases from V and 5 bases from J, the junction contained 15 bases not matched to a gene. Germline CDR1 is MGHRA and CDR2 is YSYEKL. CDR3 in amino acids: CASSQDMTGPTFGTEAFF. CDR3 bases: TGCGCCAGCAGCCAAGATATGACAGGGCCGACCTTCGGGACTGAAGCTTTCTTT.

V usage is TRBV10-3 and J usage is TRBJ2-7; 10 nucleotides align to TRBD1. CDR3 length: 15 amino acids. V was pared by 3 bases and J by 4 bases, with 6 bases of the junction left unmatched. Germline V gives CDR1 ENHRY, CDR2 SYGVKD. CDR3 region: CAISDRQGARYEQYF. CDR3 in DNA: TGTGCCATCAGTGACCGACAGGGGGCTAGGTACGAGCAGTACTTC.

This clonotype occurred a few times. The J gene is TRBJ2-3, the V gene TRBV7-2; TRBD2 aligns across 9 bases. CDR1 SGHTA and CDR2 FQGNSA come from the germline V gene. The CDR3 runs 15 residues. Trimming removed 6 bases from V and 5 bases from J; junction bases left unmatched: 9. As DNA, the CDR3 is TGTGCCAGCAGTCGTATTAGCGGGAGAGGAGATACGCAGTATTTT. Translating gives CASSRISGRGDTQYF.